The rows below give T cell receptor beta chains drawn from one sample of a study of post-analysis software for immune sequencing data. TCRdb used MiXCR to reprocess the PCR reads, holding one entry per CDR3 protein. The repertoire holds hundreds of thousands of distinct CDR3 sequences, with roughly 29% as singletons. Sequenced input: blood. Source of these receptors: a girl under 18 with multiple sclerosis. Both conserved end residues are part of each CDR3. The D gene is left open where the match is weak. A clone size is listed for some rows: how often the clone was seen (once, few, many), or a class if it is expanded.

>TRBJ2-7|TRBV20-1|TRBD2|few
TGCAGTGCTACAACCCTAGCGGGAGGGCCCTACGAGCAGTACTTC
CSATTLAGGPYEQYF
>TRBJ2-3|TRBV9|TRBD2|.
TGTGCCAGCAGCACCCGACTAGCCCTTAGCACAGATACGCAGTATTTT
CASSTRLALSTDTQYF
>TRBJ2-7|TRBV4-1|TRBD2|.
TGCGCCAGCAGCCATCCTGCGGGGGGAATATACGAGCAGTACTTC
CASSHPAGGIYEQYF
>TRBJ1-1|TRBV3-1|.|.
TGTGCCAGCAGCCCGGGGGGCCGAATGAACACTGAAGCTTTCTTT
CASSPGGRMNTEAFF
>TRBJ1-1|TRBV2|.|.
TGTGCCAGCAGCGGGGAGGGCGTGAACACTGAAGCTTTCTTT
CASSGEGVNTEAFF
>TRBJ2-7|TRBV7-2|TRBD1|.
TGTGCCAGCCGGATGGGGACAGGGGGCTTTCGCGAGCAGTACTTC
CASRMGTGGFREQYF
>TRBJ1-1|TRBV28|.|.
TGTGCCAGCAGGAAAAAAACAGCCCTCCGCGACACTGAAGCTTTCTTT
CASRKKTALRDTEAFF
>TRBJ2-7|TRBV7-9|.|.
TGTGCCAGCAGCCCCGCCGGGTCCAAAGAGACCCTGTACTTC
CASSPAGSKETLYF
>TRBJ2-1|TRBV18|TRBD2|.
TGTGCCAGCTCAGCCCCGAGAGGACTAGCTGTTCACAATGAGCAGTTCTTC
CASSAPRGLAVHNEQFF
>TRBJ2-1|TRBV7-9|.|few
TGTGCCACCACTGATGAGCAGTTCTTC
CATTDEQFF
>TRBJ2-3|TRBV20-1|TRBD2|few
TGCAGTGCTAGTCGAGCGGGGGGACTCACAGATACGCAGTATTTT
CSASRAGGLTDTQYF
>TRBJ2-7|TRBV12-3/TRBV12-4|.|.
TGTGCCAGCAGTTCCCCCAGGGAAAATCTGTACGAGCAGTACTTC
CASSSPRENLYEQYF
>TRBJ2-7|TRBV25-1|.|many
TGTGCCAGCAGTGGGCCCATCATGGGGAACCCCGAGCAGTACTTC
CASSGPIMGNPEQYF
>TRBJ1-2|TRBV5-1|.|few
TGCGCCAGCAGCATGACAAGTGGGACGGCTCTCTATGGCTACACCTTC
CASSMTSGTALYGYTF
>TRBJ2-3|TRBV20-1|TRBD2|few
TGCAGTGCTAGAGGGGCTAGCGGGAGGCATAGCACAGATACGCAGTATTTT
CSARGASGRHSTDTQYF
>TRBJ2-1|TRBV6-1|TRBD1|few
TGTGCCAGCAGTCAAAACCCGGGACAGGGGGCGCATAATGAGCAGTTCTTC
CASSQNPGQGAHNEQFF
>TRBJ1-5|TRBV28|.|.
TGTGCCAGCAGGACGGGTGATCAGCCCCAGCATTTT
CASRTGDQPQHF
>TRBJ2-1|TRBV20-1|TRBD1|.
TGCAGTGCTCCGGACAGGGCCCACAATGAGCAGTTCTTC
CSAPDRAHNEQFF
>TRBJ2-1|TRBV6-1|TRBD1|few
TGTGCCAGCAGTCCGGACAGGGGCACCTACAATGAGCAGTTCTTC
CASSPDRGTYNEQFF
>TRBJ2-5|TRBV7-6|.|.
TGTGCCAGCAGCCCGGACCCACCGGGACGCAACCAAGAGACCCAGTACTTC
CASSPDPPGRNQETQYF
>TRBJ2-1|TRBV4-3|.|.
TGCGCCAGCAGCCAAGGAAGAGCGGTCGGCAATGAGCAGTTCTTC
CASSQGRAVGNEQFF
>TRBJ1-2|TRBV2|.|.
TGTGCCAGCAGTGAAGCGCTTGATTACTATGGCTACACCTTC
CASSEALDYYGYTF
>TRBJ1-2|TRBV20-1|.|.
TGCAGTGCAAAAGATCGAAACTATGGCTACACCTTC
CSAKDRNYGYTF
>TRBJ2-7|TRBV29-1|.|many
TGCAGCGCTGGGACCTCCTACGAGCAGTACTTC
CSAGTSYEQYF
>TRBJ2-1|TRBV27|.|.
TGTGCCAGCAGTTTATGGGCCGGAGAGACCCAGTTCTTC
CASSLWAGETQFF
>TRBJ2-7|TRBV12-3/TRBV12-4|TRBD1|few
TGTGCCAGCAGTTTTTTATCGGGACAGGGGCCCTCCGAGCAGTACTTC
CASSFLSGQGPSEQYF
>TRBJ2-7|TRBV20-1|.|.
TGCAGTGCTAGGAGGCCGGGCGGGTTCCCCTCCGAGCAGTACTTC
CSARRPGGFPSEQYF